This T cell receptor (beta chain) was captured by sequencing in a study of molecular identifiers for immune sequencing clone quantification. The CDR3 length is 13 residues. Germline V CDR1 and CDR2: SEHNR, FQNEAQ (reference sequence). MiXCR, applied by TCRdb to the PCR reads, yields one record per CDR3 protein. The profile covers about 68,000 distinct CDR3 sequences, with less than 20% appearing a single time and approximately 1.5% taken by the ten largest. This clonotype was found a few times. A much larger clone lies a single base off, so this may be a read error. The clonotype was recovered from a human donor in good health. Some libraries in this study had Jurkat cell RNA spiked in. This chain connects TRBV7-9 to TRBJ2-7; 8 bases fit TRBD2. The sequencing sample was made of naive CD8+ T cells from blood, with Jurkat cell RNA spiked in. Subset of the sample: FACS-sorted CD8+CD4-CCR7+CD45RA+ naive T cells. Here the CDR3 DNA reads TGTACCAGCAGCCCGGGGGGGTCCTACGAGCAGTACTTC. Encoded protein: CTSSPGGSYEQYF.